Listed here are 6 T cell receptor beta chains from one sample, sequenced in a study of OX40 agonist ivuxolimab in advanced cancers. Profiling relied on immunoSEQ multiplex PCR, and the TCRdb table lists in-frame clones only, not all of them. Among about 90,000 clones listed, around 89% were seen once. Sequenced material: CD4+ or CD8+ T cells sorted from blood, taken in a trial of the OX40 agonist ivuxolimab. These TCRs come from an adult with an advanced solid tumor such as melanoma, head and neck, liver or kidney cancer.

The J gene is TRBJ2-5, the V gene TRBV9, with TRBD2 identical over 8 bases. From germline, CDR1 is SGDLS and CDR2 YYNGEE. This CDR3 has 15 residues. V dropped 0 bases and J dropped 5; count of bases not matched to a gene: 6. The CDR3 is CASSVVGGRLETQYF. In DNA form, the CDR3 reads TGTGCCAGCAGCGTAGTAGGCGGGAGGTTGGAGACCCAGTACTTC. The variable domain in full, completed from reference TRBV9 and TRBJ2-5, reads DSGVTQTPKHLITATGQRVTLRCSPRSGDLSVYWYQQSLDQGLQFLIQYYNGEERAKGNILERFSAQQFPDLHSELNLSSLELGDSALYFCASSVVGGRLETQYFGPGTRLLVL.

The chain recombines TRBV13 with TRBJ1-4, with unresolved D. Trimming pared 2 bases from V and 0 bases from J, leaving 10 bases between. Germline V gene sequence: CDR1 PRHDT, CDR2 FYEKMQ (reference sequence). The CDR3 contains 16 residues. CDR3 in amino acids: CASSLTPGTTNEKLFF. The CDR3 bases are TGTGCCAGCAGCTTAACCCCGGGAACAACTAATGAAAAACTGTTTTTT.

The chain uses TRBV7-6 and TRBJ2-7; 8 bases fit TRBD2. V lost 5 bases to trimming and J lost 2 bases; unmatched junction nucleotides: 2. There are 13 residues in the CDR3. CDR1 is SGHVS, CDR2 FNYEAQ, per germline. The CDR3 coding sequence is TGTGCCAGCAGCCCCGGGGGGGCCTACGAGCAGTACTTC. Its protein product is CASSPGGAYEQYF.

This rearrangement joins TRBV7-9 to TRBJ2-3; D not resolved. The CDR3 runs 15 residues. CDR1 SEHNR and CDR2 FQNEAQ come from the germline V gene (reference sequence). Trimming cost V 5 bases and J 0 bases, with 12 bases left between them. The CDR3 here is CASSKWSYSTDTQYF. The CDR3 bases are TGTGCCAGCAGCAAGTGGAGTTATAGCACAGATACGCAGTATTTT. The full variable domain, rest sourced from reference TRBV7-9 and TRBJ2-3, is DTGVSQNPRHKITKRGQNVTFRCDPISEHNRLYWYRQTLGQGPEFLTYFQNEAQLEKSRLLSDRFSAERPKGSFSTLEIQRTEQGDSAMYLCASSKWSYSTDTQYFGPGTRLTVL.

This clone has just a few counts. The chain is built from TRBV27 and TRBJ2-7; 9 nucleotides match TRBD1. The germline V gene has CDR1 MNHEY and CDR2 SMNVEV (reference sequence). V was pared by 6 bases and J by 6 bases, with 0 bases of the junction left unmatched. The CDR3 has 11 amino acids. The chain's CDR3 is CASRDRGEQYF. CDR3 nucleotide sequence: TGTGCCAGCAGGGACAGGGGCGAGCAGTACTTC.

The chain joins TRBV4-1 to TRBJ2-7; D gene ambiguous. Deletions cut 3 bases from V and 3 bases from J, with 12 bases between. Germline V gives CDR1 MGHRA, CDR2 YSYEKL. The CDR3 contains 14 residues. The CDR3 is CASSQSLGNYEQYF. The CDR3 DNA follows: TGCGCCAGCAGCCAGTCCCTGGGTAACTACGAGCAGTACTTC.